Listed below are T cell receptor beta chains from one sample, sequenced in a study of T cell repertoires in cytomegalovirus infection. In TCRdb, the reads were re-called with MiXCR into one record per CDR3 protein. This repertoire shows roughly 230,000 distinct CDR3 sequences, about a sixth found once; its top ten account for approximately 44%. The sequencing input was CD8+ T cells from PBMCs. The receptors stem from a human donor in good health (CMV status not recorded). Some clones in this sample may be carry-over from other donors' samples. CDR3s leave out the opening cysteine and the closing phenylalanine or tryptophan. A D gene is named only where the DNA matches it firmly.

CDR3aa: ASSLGPGQNTEAF; d_gene: -; j_gene: TRBJ1-1; v_gene: TRBV7-8
CDR3aa: ASSYLGASGANVLT; d_gene: -; j_gene: TRBJ2-6; v_gene: TRBV6-5
CDR3aa: SVGGGLVNEQF; d_gene: -; j_gene: TRBJ2-1; v_gene: TRBV29-1
CDR3aa: ASSLALGQQAYEQY; d_gene: TRBD1; j_gene: TRBJ2-7; v_gene: TRBV7-9
CDR3aa: ASSEISSSYEQY; d_gene: -; j_gene: TRBJ2-7; v_gene: TRBV19
CDR3aa: ASSPLIRRDRGRNTEAF; d_gene: TRBD1; j_gene: TRBJ1-1; v_gene: TRBV28
CDR3aa: ASSGSGTSTDTQY; d_gene: -; j_gene: TRBJ2-3; v_gene: TRBV7-9
CDR3aa: ASSLGTGGYEQF; d_gene: TRBD1; j_gene: TRBJ2-1; v_gene: TRBV7-8
CDR3aa: AISESPGPNYGYT; d_gene: -; j_gene: TRBJ1-2; v_gene: TRBV10-3
CDR3aa: ASGGMGTEAF; d_gene: -; j_gene: TRBJ1-1; v_gene: TRBV12-3/TRBV12-4
CDR3aa: ASSLVWGQQETQY; d_gene: -; j_gene: TRBJ2-5; v_gene: TRBV7-9
CDR3aa: ASSYSIAGGGSFDEQF; d_gene: TRBD2; j_gene: TRBJ2-1; v_gene: TRBV6-6
CDR3aa: SAPRGYETQY; d_gene: -; j_gene: TRBJ2-5; v_gene: TRBV20-1
CDR3aa: ASSQDPGQGAGWYTGELF; d_gene: TRBD1; j_gene: TRBJ2-2; v_gene: TRBV14
CDR3aa: ASSFTWGQRIGSYNEQF; d_gene: TRBD1; j_gene: TRBJ2-1; v_gene: TRBV7-9
CDR3aa: ASSSKLPGGGTGANVLT; d_gene: -; j_gene: TRBJ2-6; v_gene: TRBV7-9
CDR3aa: ASSFTSGGQETQY; d_gene: TRBD2; j_gene: TRBJ2-5; v_gene: TRBV11-2